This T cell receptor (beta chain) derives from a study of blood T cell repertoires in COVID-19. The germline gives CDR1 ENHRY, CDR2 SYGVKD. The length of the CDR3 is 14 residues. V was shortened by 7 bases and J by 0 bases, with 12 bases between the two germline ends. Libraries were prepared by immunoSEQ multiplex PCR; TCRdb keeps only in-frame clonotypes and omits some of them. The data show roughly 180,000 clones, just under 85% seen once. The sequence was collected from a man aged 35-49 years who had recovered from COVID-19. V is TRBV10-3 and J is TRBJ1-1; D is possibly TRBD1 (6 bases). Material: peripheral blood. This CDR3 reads CAIMQGLMNTEAFF. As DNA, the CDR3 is TGTGCCATCATGCAGGGGCTAATGAACACTGAAGCTTTCTTT.